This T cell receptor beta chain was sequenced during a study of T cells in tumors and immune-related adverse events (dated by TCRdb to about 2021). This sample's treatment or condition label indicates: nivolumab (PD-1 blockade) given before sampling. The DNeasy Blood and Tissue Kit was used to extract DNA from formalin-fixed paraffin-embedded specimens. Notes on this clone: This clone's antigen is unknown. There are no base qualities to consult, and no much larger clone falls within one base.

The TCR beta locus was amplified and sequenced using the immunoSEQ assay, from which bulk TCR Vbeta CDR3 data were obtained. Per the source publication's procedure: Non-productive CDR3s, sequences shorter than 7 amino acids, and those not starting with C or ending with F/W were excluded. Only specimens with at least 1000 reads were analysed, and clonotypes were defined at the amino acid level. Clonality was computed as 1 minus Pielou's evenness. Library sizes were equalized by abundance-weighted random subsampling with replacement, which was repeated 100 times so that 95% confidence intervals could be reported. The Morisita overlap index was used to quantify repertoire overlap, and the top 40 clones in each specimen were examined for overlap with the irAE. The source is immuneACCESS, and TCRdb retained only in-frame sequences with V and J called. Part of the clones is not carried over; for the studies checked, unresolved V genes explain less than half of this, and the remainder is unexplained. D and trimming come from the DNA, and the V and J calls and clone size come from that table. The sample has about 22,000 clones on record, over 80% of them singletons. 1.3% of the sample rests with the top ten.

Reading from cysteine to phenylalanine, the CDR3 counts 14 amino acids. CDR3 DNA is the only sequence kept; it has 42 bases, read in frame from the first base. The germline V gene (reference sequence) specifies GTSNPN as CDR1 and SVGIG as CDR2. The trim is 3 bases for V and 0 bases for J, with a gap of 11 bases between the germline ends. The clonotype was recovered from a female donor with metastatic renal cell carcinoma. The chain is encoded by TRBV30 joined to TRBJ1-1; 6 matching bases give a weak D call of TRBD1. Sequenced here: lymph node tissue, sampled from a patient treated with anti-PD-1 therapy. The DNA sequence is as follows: TGTGCCTGGAGCTTAGGACAGATGAACACTGAAGCTTTCTTT. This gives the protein CAWSLGQMNTEAFF.